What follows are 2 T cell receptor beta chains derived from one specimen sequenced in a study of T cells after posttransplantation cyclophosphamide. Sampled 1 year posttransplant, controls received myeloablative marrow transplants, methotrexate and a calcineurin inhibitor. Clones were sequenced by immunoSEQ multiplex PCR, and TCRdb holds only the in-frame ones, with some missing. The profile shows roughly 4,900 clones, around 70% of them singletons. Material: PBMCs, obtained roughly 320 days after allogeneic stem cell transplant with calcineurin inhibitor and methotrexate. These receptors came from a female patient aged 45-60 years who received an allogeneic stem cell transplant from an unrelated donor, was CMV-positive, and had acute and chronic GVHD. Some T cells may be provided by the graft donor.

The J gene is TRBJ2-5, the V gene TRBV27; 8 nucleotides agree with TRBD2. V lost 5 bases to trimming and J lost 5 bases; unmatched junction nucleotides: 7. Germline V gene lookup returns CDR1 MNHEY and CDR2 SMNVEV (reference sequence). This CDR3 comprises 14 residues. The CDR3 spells CASSKERERETQYF. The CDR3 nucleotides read TGTGCCAGCAGTAAGGAGCGGGAGAGGGAGACCCAGTACTTC.

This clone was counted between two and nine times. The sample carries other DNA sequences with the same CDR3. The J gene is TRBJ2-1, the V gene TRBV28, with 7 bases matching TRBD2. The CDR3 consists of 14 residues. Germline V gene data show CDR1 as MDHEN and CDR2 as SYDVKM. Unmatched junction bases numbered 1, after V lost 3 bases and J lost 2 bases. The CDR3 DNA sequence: TGTGCCAGCAGTTTGGGGGGGGCCTACAATGAGCAGTTCTTC. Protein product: CASSLGGAYNEQFF.